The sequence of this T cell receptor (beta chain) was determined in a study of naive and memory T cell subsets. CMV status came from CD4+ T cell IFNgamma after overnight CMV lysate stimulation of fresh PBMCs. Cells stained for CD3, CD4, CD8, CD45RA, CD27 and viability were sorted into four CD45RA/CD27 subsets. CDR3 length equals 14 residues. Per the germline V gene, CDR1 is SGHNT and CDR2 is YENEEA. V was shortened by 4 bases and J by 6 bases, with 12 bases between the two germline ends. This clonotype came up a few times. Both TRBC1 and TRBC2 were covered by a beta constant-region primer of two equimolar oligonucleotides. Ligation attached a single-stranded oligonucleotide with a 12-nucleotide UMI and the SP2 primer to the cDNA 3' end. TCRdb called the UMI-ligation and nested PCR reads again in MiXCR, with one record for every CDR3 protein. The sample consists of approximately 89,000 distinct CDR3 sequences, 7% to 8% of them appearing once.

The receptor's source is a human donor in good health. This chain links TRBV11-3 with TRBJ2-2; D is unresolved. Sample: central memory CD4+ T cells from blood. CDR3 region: CASSSYQDPGELFF. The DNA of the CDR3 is TGTGCCAGCAGCTCATATCAGGATCCCGGGGAGCTGTTTTTT.